This record covers a single T cell receptor beta chain. The sample belongs to a study of shared clonotypes between healthy human individuals. V lost 4 bases and J lost 1, with 14 bases in between. This CDR3 region has 16 residues. Here immunoSEQ multiplex PCR was the method, and the copy in TCRdb shows in-frame clones only, minus some. The repertoire includes about half a million clones, approximately 78% of them detected once, and more than 10% sits in the top ten. The sequencing input was PBMCs. V and J are TRBV23-1 and TRBJ1-3; D gene ambiguous. TRBV23-1 is labeled an ORF, and its function is uncertain. The sequence derives from a woman aged 40 to 50 in good health. Some clones in this sample may be carry-over from other donors' samples. CDR3 residues: CASSPPPRFSGNTIYF. CDR3 in DNA: TGCGCCAGCAGTCCCCCTCCGCGGTTTTCTGGAAACACCATATATTTT.